A selection of T cell receptor beta chains follows, all from one sample in a study of T-cell memory formation after mild COVID-19. TCRdb itself ran the 5' RACE reads through MiXCR, one entry per CDR3 protein. The table shows around 470,000 distinct CDR3 sequences, with approximately 20% occurring only once. Sequencing input: PBMCs or a T cell subset sorted from them (not recorded which). These receptors originate from an adult woman who had mild COVID-19 (a few samples of this study predate the infection). Cell type and time point are not known. Both conserved end residues are part of each CDR3. D genes are given only for firm matches. The listing skips clone size in some rows; elsewhere it reads once, few, many or a size class.

few	TRBV24-1	NA	TRBJ2-1	CSVSSGSVSSRNEQFF	TGTTCCGTCTCCTCGGGTTCCGTGTCTAGCCGCAATGAGCAGTTCTTC
few	TRBV18	TRBD1	TRBJ2-7	CASSPPGQGLGSYEQYF	TGTGCCAGCTCACCACCGGGACAGGGATTGGGCTCCTACGAGCAGTACTTC
few	TRBV7-2	NA	TRBJ1-2	CASSLQHEGGYTF	TGTGCCAGCAGCTTACAACACGAGGGGGGCTACACCTTC
few	TRBV7-9	NA	TRBJ2-4	CASFGRAKNIQYF	TGTGCCAGCTTCGGTAGAGCCAAAAACATTCAGTACTTC
few	TRBV12-3/TRBV12-4	TRBD2	TRBJ2-5	CASTRTSGQETQYF	TGTGCCAGCACTAGAACTAGCGGACAAGAGACCCAGTACTTC
NA	TRBV20-1	TRBD1	TRBJ1-2	CSASGGQGSSNYGYTF	TGCAGTGCTAGTGGGGGACAGGGATCTTCTAACTATGGCTACACCTTC
NA	TRBV9	TRBD1	TRBJ1-2	CASSAPGQGIYGYTF	TGTGCCAGCAGTGCACCGGGACAGGGGATCTATGGCTACACCTTC
many	TRBV18	NA	TRBJ2-3	CASSTEGTSDTQYF	TGTGCCAGCTCTACGGAGGGGACTTCGGATACGCAGTATTTT
few	TRBV6-6	TRBD2	TRBJ2-1	CASSYSSGSSYNEQFF	TGTGCCAGCAGTTACTCTAGCGGGAGCTCCTACAATGAGCAGTTCTTC
NA	TRBV3-1	NA	TRBJ1-6	CASSQVGGESTLHF	TGTGCCAGCAGCCAAGTAGGAGGGGAGTCAACCCTCCACTTT
NA	TRBV12-3/TRBV12-4	NA	TRBJ2-7	CASSWRDFAPYEQYF	TGTGCCAGCAGTTGGCGGGACTTCGCCCCCTACGAGCAGTACTTC
few	TRBV12-3/TRBV12-4	TRBD2	TRBJ2-2	CASSSLAGAYGELFF	TGTGCCAGCAGTTCTCTAGCGGGGGCCTACGGGGAGCTGTTTTTT
few	TRBV7-6	NA	TRBJ2-2	CASSLQAARYTGELFF	TGTGCCAGCAGCTTACAGGCCGCGAGGTACACCGGGGAGCTGTTTTTT
few	TRBV7-6	NA	TRBJ1-1	CASSSEIGLGGYTEAFF	TGTGCCAGCAGCTCTGAAATCGGGCTCGGGGGCTACACTGAAGCTTTCTTT
NA	TRBV20-1	NA	TRBJ2-7	CSALGNEQYF	TGCAGTGCCCTAGGAAACGAGCAGTACTTC
NA	TRBV7-2	TRBD1	TRBJ1-3	CATRGGTGNTIYF	TGTGCCACCAGGGGGGGGACTGGAAACACCATATATTTT
few	TRBV30	TRBD1	TRBJ2-7	CAWRRSRTGSYEQYF	TGTGCCTGGAGACGATCCCGGACAGGGTCGTACGAGCAGTACTTC
few	TRBV12-3/TRBV12-4	NA	TRBJ1-4	CASSFRASGEKLFF	TGTGCCAGCAGTTTCCGGGCCAGCGGCGAAAAACTGTTTTTT
many	TRBV3-1	NA	TRBJ2-3	CASSQTTDTQYF	TGTGCCAGCAGCCAAACCACAGATACGCAGTATTTT
NA	TRBV7-9	NA	TRBJ2-1	CASSFFGDNEQFF	TGTGCCAGCAGCTTTTTTGGGGATAATGAGCAGTTCTTC
many	TRBV4-1	TRBD2	TRBJ2-2	CASSDLGSGRNTGELFF	TGCGCCAGCAGCGACTTGGGGAGCGGGAGAAACACCGGGGAGCTGTTTTTT
NA	TRBV6-5	NA	TRBJ2-7	CASTKGYEQYF	TGTGCCAGCACGAAGGGGTACGAGCAGTACTTC
NA	TRBV15	TRBD1	TRBJ1-2	CATSRDLGQGTGGYTF	TGTGCCACCAGCAGAGATTTGGGACAGGGGACAGGTGGCTACACCTTC
NA	TRBV11-2	NA	TRBJ2-7	CASSFLGYFYEQYF	TGTGCCAGCAGCTTCTTGGGTTACTTCTACGAGCAGTACTTC
NA	TRBV18	NA	TRBJ1-6	CASSPNSLESPLHF	TGTGCCAGCTCACCGAACAGCCTCGAATCACCCCTCCACTTT
NA	TRBV5-5	TRBD1	TRBJ2-3	CASSFGTAADTQYF	TGTGCCAGCAGCTTCGGGACAGCGGCGGATACGCAGTATTTT
few	TRBV6-5	TRBD2	TRBJ2-2	CASRPGGAGELFF	TGTGCCAGCAGACCCGGGGGGGCCGGGGAGCTGTTTTTT
few	TRBV4-2	TRBD2	TRBJ2-2	CASSQDPLSGGRSGELFF	TGTGCCAGCAGCCAAGATCCCCTTTCGGGAGGGCGTTCCGGGGAGCTGTTTTTT
few	TRBV6-6	NA	TRBJ2-7	CASTRGAEQYF	TGTGCCAGCACTCGGGGGGCCGAGCAGTACTTC
NA	TRBV10-3	TRBD2	TRBJ2-1	CAIAGLADYNEQFF	TGTGCCATCGCGGGACTAGCGGACTACAATGAGCAGTTCTTC
few	TRBV5-5	NA	TRBJ2-1	CASSLTHAGLRRDEQFF	TGTGCCAGCAGCTTGACCCATGCAGGTCTAAGGAGGGATGAGCAGTTCTTC
NA	TRBV30	NA	TRBJ2-3	CAWMGRGTNTQYF	TGTGCCTGGATGGGGCGAGGGACCAATACGCAGTATTTT
few	TRBV30	NA	TRBJ1-5	CAWSVGGFQPQHF	TGTGCCTGGAGTGTAGGGGGGTTTCAGCCCCAGCATTTT
NA	TRBV19	TRBD1	TRBJ1-2	CASAAGGNYGYTF	TGTGCCAGTGCCGCAGGGGGGAACTATGGCTACACCTTC
NA	TRBV29-1	TRBD1	TRBJ2-1	CSANRGRGNEQFF	TGCAGCGCCAACAGGGGGCGAGGGAATGAGCAGTTCTTC
NA	TRBV30	NA	TRBJ1-2	CAWSSKRAAYGYTF	TGTGCCTGGTCTAGTAAGCGGGCGGCCTATGGCTACACCTTC
many	TRBV6-5	NA	TRBJ1-2	CASSPGDNGGYTF	TGTGCCAGCAGCCCAGGGGATAACGGTGGCTACACCTTC
few	TRBV20-1	TRBD1	TRBJ1-5	CSARAQGAGSNQPQHF	TGCAGTGCTAGAGCCCAGGGGGCTGGGAGCAATCAGCCCCAGCATTTT
few	TRBV24-1	NA	TRBJ1-5	CATSGGLGDQPQHF	TGTGCCACGTCCGGGGGGTTGGGGGATCAGCCCCAGCATTTT
few	TRBV15	TRBD2	TRBJ2-1	CATSKERERYNEQFF	TGTGCCACCAGCAAAGAGCGGGAGCGGTACAATGAGCAGTTCTTC
NA	TRBV6-6	TRBD2	TRBJ2-1	CASSPRSGKSYNEQFF	TGTGCCAGCAGTCCTCGCAGCGGGAAATCCTACAATGAGCAGTTCTTC
many	TRBV7-3	NA	TRBJ2-1	CASSRGPGVGENEQFF	TGTGCCAGCAGCCGGGGGCCGGGAGTGGGTGAAAATGAGCAGTTCTTC
few	TRBV30	NA	TRBJ2-5	CAWRGQGQETQYF	TGTGCCTGGAGGGGGCAGGGTCAAGAGACCCAGTACTTC
few	TRBV20-1	TRBD2	TRBJ2-7	CSARDDSGSSYEQYF	TGCAGTGCTAGAGATGATAGCGGGAGCTCCTACGAGCAGTACTTC
few	TRBV27	NA	TRBJ2-3	CASSGREFRTDTQYF	TGTGCCAGCAGTGGCAGGGAATTTCGCACAGATACGCAGTATTTT
few	TRBV10-2	TRBD1	TRBJ2-2	CASRGQGTGELFF	TGCGCCAGCAGGGGACAGGGGACCGGGGAGCTGTTTTTT
NA	TRBV15	TRBD2	TRBJ2-1	CATSRIAGGQRNEQFF	TGTGCCACCAGCAGAATAGCGGGGGGGCAAAGGAATGAGCAGTTCTTC
NA	TRBV7-2	NA	TRBJ2-1	CASSLGAAGINEQFF	TGTGCCAGCAGCCTGGGGGCGGCGGGGATCAATGAGCAGTTCTTC
few	TRBV20-1	NA	TRBJ2-3	CSASGITDTQYF	TGCAGTGCTAGTGGAATCACAGATACGCAGTATTTT
few	TRBV5-5	NA	TRBJ1-4	CASSSDPGPNEKLFF	TGTGCCAGCAGTTCTGACCCGGGTCCAAATGAAAAACTGTTTTTT
few	TRBV29-1	TRBD1	TRBJ2-7	CSVRTGIEQYF	TGCAGCGTCAGGACAGGGATAGAGCAGTACTTC
NA	TRBV3-1	NA	TRBJ1-5	CASSPTANQPQHF	TGTGCCAGCAGCCCAACTGCAAATCAGCCCCAGCATTTT
NA	TRBV12-3/TRBV12-4	NA	TRBJ2-7	CASSLDGRTEQYF	TGTGCCAGCAGTTTAGACGGCAGGACCGAGCAGTACTTC
few	TRBV29-1	NA	TRBJ1-2	CSAPGQYGYTF	TGCAGCGCCCCCGGGCAGTATGGCTACACCTTC
NA	TRBV20-1	NA	TRBJ2-5	CSASRARQETQYF	TGCAGTGCTAGCAGGGCCCGACAAGAGACCCAGTACTTC